Listed below are T cell receptor beta chains from one sample, sequenced in a study of blood T cells in healthy people across ages. From the 5' RACE reads, TCRdb called clonotypes with MiXCR, one entry per CDR3 protein. The sample lists 1.5 million to 1.8 million distinct CDR3 sequences, approximately 42% occurring once. The sample taken for sequencing was blood. Receptors were obtained from a woman younger than 30 in good health. The CDR3 runs from the conserved cysteine through the conserved F or W. A D gene is named only where the DNA matches it firmly. A clone size is listed for some rows: how often the clone was seen (once, few, many), or a class if it is expanded.

d_call clone_size cdr3_length j_call v_call cdr3_aa cdr3_nt
- few 13 TRBJ1-2 TRBV20-1 CSARGPGNYGYTF TGCAGTGCTAGAGGCCCCGGGAACTATGGCTACACCTTC
TRBD1 - 15 TRBJ1-4 TRBV9 CASSVQGALSEKLFF TGTGCCAGCAGCGTACAGGGGGCCTTAAGTGAAAAACTGTTTTTT
TRBD1 few 16 TRBJ2-1 TRBV14 CASSQRDRVGYNEQFF TGTGCCAGCAGCCAACGCGACAGGGTCGGCTACAATGAGCAGTTCTTC
- - 13 TRBJ2-3 TRBV20-1 CSAYRAGPDTQYF TGCAGTGCCTACAGGGCGGGCCCAGATACGCAGTATTTT
- - 13 TRBJ1-1 TRBV4-3 CASSQDAETEAFF TGCGCCAGCAGCCAAGATGCGGAGACTGAAGCTTTCTTT
- - 15 TRBJ2-7 TRBV6-5 CASSYSLGQAYEQYF TGTGCCAGCAGTTACTCCCTTGGGCAGGCCTACGAGCAGTACTTC
TRBD1 - 15 TRBJ2-7 TRBV5-1 CAVYTKGQGSGEQYF TGCGCCGTATACACGAAGGGACAGGGTTCGGGCGAGCAGTACTTC
- - 15 TRBJ1-3 TRBV29-1 CSVVILGASGNTIYF TGCAGCGTTGTTATTTTGGGTGCCTCTGGAAACACCATATATTTT
- - 13 TRBJ1-2 TRBV12-3/TRBV12-4 CANSLGIGNGYTF TGTGCCAACAGTTTAGGGATCGGGAATGGCTACACCTTC
TRBD2 - 16 TRBJ2-1 TRBV3-1 CASRPYGSGGPNEQFF TGTGCCAGCAGACCCTACGGAAGCGGGGGCCCCAATGAGCAGTTCTTC
- few 16 TRBJ2-3 TRBV4-3 CASSQARTWGTDTQYF TGCGCTAGCAGCCAGGCAAGGACTTGGGGCACAGATACGCAGTATTTT
TRBD1 many 13 TRBJ1-5 TRBV29-1 CSVQTGGNQPQHF TGCAGCGTCCAAACAGGGGGCAATCAGCCCCAGCATTTT
- - 13 TRBJ1-1 TRBV19 CASSPGAHTEAFF TGTGCCAGTAGTCCCGGAGCCCACACTGAAGCTTTCTTT
- - 13 TRBJ2-1 TRBV6-2/TRBV6-3 CASSRQVLGEQFF TGTGCCAGCAGTCGACAGGTTCTCGGTGAGCAGTTCTTC
TRBD2 many 15 TRBJ2-1 TRBV7-2 CASSLTSVSYNEQFF TGTGCCAGCAGCTTAACTAGCGTCTCCTACAATGAGCAGTTCTTC
TRBD1 few 15 TRBJ1-5 TRBV7-2 CASSTRTGPNQPQHF TGTGCCAGCAGCACCAGGACAGGGCCCAATCAGCCCCAGCATTTT
- - 13 TRBJ2-5 TRBV9 CASSPRVMETQYF TGTGCCAGCAGCCCTCGGGTAATGGAGACCCAGTACTTC
TRBD1 few 16 TRBJ2-7 TRBV4-3 CASSQDRILGGHEQYF TGCGCCAGCAGCCAAGACCGGATCCTAGGGGGCCACGAGCAGTACTTC
TRBD1 - 16 TRBJ2-5 TRBV4-3 CASSQDQTGGAETQYF TGCGCCAGCAGCCAAGATCAGACAGGGGGCGCGGAGACCCAGTACTTC
TRBD1 - 16 TRBJ2-3 TRBV5-1 CASSRLPGQGLDTQYF TGCGCCAGCAGCCGCCTCCCGGGACAGGGTTTGGATACGCAGTATTTT
- once 16 TRBJ2-6 TRBV6-6 CASSSTRDSGANVLTF TGTGCCAGCAGTTCGACTCGCGACTCTGGGGCCAACGTCCTGACTTTC
- few 13 TRBJ2-7 TRBV12-3/TRBV12-4 CASSFSRKYEQYF TGTGCCAGCAGTTTCTCGAGAAAGTACGAGCAGTACTTC
- few 14 TRBJ2-7 TRBV27 CASSPGTAPYEQYF TGTGCCAGCAGTCCCGGGACTGCCCCCTACGAGCAGTACTTC
TRBD1 few 14 TRBJ1-5 TRBV15 CATSRVTGNQAQHF TGTGCCACCAGCAGAGTGACAGGGAATCAGGCCCAGCATTTT
- - 13 TRBJ2-5 TRBV20-1 CSADRRASETQYF TGCAGTGCCGATAGGCGGGCCTCAGAGACCCAGTACTTC
TRBD1 - 17 TRBJ1-1 TRBV12-3/TRBV12-4 CASRLGKGARGNTEAFF TGTGCCAGCAGATTAGGGAAGGGGGCTCGCGGGAACACTGAAGCTTTCTTT
- few 15 TRBJ1-2 TRBV27 CASSLWKGPIYGYTF TGTGCCAGCAGTTTATGGAAGGGCCCGATCTATGGCTACACCTTC
- few 13 TRBJ2-1 TRBV27 CASSYDADNEQFF TGTGCCAGCAGTTACGACGCCGACAATGAGCAGTTCTTC
- - 13 TRBJ2-1 TRBV20-1 CSARQSFYNEQFF TGCAGTGCACGGCAGAGCTTCTACAATGAGCAGTTCTTC
TRBD1 - 15 TRBJ2-1 TRBV12-3/TRBV12-4 CASSFRTGGYFEQFF TGTGCCAGCAGTTTCCGGACAGGGGGCTACTTTGAGCAGTTCTTC
TRBD1 - 14 TRBJ2-5 TRBV11-3 CASSQGASFETQYF TGTGCCAGCAGCCAGGGGGCTAGTTTCGAGACCCAGTACTTC
- - 15 TRBJ2-3 TRBV4-3 CASSQDRQGPSTQYF TGCGCCAGCAGCCAAGATCGGCAGGGACCTAGTACGCAGTATTTT
- - 13 TRBJ1-2 TRBV18 CASSPRRDDGYTF TGTGCCAGCTCGCCTAGGAGGGATGATGGCTACACCTTC
TRBD1 few 15 TRBJ2-4 TRBV20-1 CSARQTGSTKNIQYF TGCAGTGCTAGACAGACAGGGTCAACCAAAAACATTCAGTACTTC
TRBD1 many 16 TRBJ2-7 TRBV10-3 CAISDPGQGGPYEQYF TGTGCCATCAGTGATCCCGGACAGGGGGGACCCTACGAGCAGTACTTC
TRBD1 - 17 TRBJ2-5 TRBV28 CASSLYWDRGNQETQYF TGTGCCAGCAGTTTATACTGGGACAGGGGGAACCAAGAGACCCAGTACTTC
TRBD1 - 13 TRBJ2-7 TRBV2 CARDRGPYNEQYF TGTGCCAGAGACAGGGGTCCCTACAATGAGCAGTACTTC
- few 15 TRBJ2-3 TRBV4-3 CASSQDAGRTDTQYF TGCGCCAGCAGCCAAGACGCAGGACGGACAGATACGCAGTATTTT
- - 15 TRBJ2-2 TRBV5-1 CASSLWTVKLGELFF TGCGCCAGCAGCTTGTGGACGGTTAAACTCGGGGAGCTGTTTTTT
TRBD1 once 16 TRBJ2-3 TRBV27 CASSLWVGGLFDTQYF TGTGCCAGCAGTTTGTGGGTAGGGGGCTTGTTTGATACGCAGTATTTT
- - 16 TRBJ2-5 TRBV28 CASSSPGLGSRETQYF TGTGCCAGCAGTTCACCAGGTTTAGGGTCCCGGGAGACCCAGTACTTC
- - 14 TRBJ1-1 TRBV29-1 CSVVTGTMNTEAFF TGCAGCGTAGTCACAGGGACCATGAACACTGAAGCTTTCTTT
- few 15 TRBJ2-1 TRBV27 CASSSVWTTDNEQFF TGTGCCAGCAGTAGCGTGTGGACAACCGACAATGAGCAGTTCTTC
TRBD1 - 13 TRBJ2-7 TRBV7-9 CASSFGTGREQYF TGTGCCAGCAGCTTCGGGACAGGCCGCGAGCAGTACTTC
- - 16 TRBJ2-5 TRBV18 CASSPKASVYQETQYF TGTGCCAGCTCACCAAAGGCTAGCGTGTACCAAGAGACCCAGTACTTC
TRBD1 - 14 TRBJ2-7 TRBV6-2/TRBV6-3 CASTKIQGSYEQYF TGTGCCAGCACCAAGATACAGGGGTCCTACGAGCAGTACTTC
- few 11 TRBJ1-1 TRBV12-3/TRBV12-4 CASSSEGEAFF TGTGCCAGCAGTTCCGAGGGTGAAGCTTTCTTT
- - 13 TRBJ1-1 TRBV5-5 CASSLVGWTEAFF TGTGCCAGCAGCTTGGTAGGGTGGACTGAAGCTTTCTTT
- - 17 TRBJ1-2 TRBV5-1 CASSLEGRGWSNYGYTF TGCGCCAGCAGCTTGGAGGGGAGGGGTTGGTCTAACTATGGCTACACCTTC
- few 15 TRBJ2-3 TRBV5-1 CASSRGSGTTDTQYF TGCGCCAGCAGCCGGGGGAGCGGAACCACAGATACGCAGTATTTT
- few 12 TRBJ1-2 TRBV20-1 CSARNPANGYTF TGCAGTGCTAGAAATCCAGCGAATGGCTACACCTTC
- - 14 TRBJ1-1 TRBV29-1 CSVAVGLANTEAFF TGCAGCGTTGCGGTCGGTTTAGCCAACACTGAAGCTTTCTTT
TRBD2 few 13 TRBJ2-1 TRBV2 CASMPTSVNEQFF TGTGCCAGCATGCCGACTAGCGTGAATGAGCAGTTCTTC
- - 15 TRBJ2-3 TRBV9 CASSPSGERLDTQYF TGTGCCAGCAGCCCCTCGGGAGAAAGGCTAGATACGCAGTATTTT
- - 11 TRBJ2-5 TRBV12-3/TRBV12-4 CVSSFGQTQYF TGTGTCAGCAGTTTCGGACAGACCCAGTACTTC
- - 14 TRBJ2-7 TRBV11-2 CASSPETVSYEQYF TGTGCCAGCAGCCCAGAGACAGTCTCCTACGAGCAGTACTTC
- - 14 TRBJ1-4 TRBV6-1 CASSGGGRSEKLFF TGTGCCAGCAGTGGTGGGGGGCGCAGTGAAAAACTGTTTTTT
- - 15 TRBJ2-2 TRBV7-9 CASSAGQKGGGELFF TGTGCCAGCAGCGCAGGACAGAAGGGTGGCGGGGAGCTGTTTTTT
TRBD1 - 14 TRBJ1-3 TRBV7-2 CASSQRQGTDTIYF TGCGCCAGCAGCCAGCGACAGGGTACTGACACCATATATTTT
- - 14 TRBJ2-1 TRBV4-1 CASSPGTSWETQFF TGCGCCAGCAGCCCAGGGACATCTTGGGAGACCCAGTTCTTC